The entry below describes one T cell receptor (beta chain). What it binds is not known. This entry belongs to a study of T cells after posttransplantation cyclophosphamide. Study-level points and caveats: Donor-recipient repertoire similarity was low at 1-2 months, rising over year one. Tissue-infiltrating T cells from skin or gut overlapped little with blood T cells. Recipient CMV seropositivity and CMV reactivation strongly tracked TRB clonality.

On the day of bone marrow donation, the related graft donor provided peripheral blood. The CDR3 totals 16 residues. Between the trimmed V and J ends, which lost 0 bases and 1 base, there was a span of 15 bases. Germline CDR1 GTSNPN, CDR2 SVGIG (reference sequence). Sequenced by immunoSEQ multiplex PCR; TCRdb stores in-frame clones only, minus some. The data hold 25,000 to 30,000 clones, with 70% to 90% observed a single time. This TCR derives from a man between 45 and 60 years old. The sequenced material came from PBMCs. This sequence joins TRBV30 and TRBJ1-1; D gene uncertain. The CDR3 nucleotides are TGTGCCTGGAGTGTAGGGAGGGTTCGGGGGAACACTGAAGCTTTCTTT. Its translation is CAWSVGRVRGNTEAFF.